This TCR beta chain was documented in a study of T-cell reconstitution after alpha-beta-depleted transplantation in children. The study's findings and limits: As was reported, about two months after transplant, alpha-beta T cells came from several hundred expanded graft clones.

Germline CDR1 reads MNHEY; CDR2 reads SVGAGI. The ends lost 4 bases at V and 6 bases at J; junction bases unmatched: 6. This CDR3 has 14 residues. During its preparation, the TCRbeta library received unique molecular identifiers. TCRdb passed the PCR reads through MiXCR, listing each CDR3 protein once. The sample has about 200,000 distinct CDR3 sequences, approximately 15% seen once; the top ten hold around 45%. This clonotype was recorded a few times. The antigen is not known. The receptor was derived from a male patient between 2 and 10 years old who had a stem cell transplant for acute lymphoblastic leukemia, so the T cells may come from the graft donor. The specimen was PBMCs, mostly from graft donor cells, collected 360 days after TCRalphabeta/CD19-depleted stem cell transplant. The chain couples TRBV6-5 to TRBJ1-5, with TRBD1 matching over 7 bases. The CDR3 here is CASSLQGSGQPQHF. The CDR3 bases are TGTGCCAGCAGTTTACAGGGGTCTGGTCAGCCCCAGCATTTT.